This is a list of T cell receptor beta chains from one sample in a study of post-analysis software for immune sequencing data. TCRdb re-called the PCR reads with MiXCR, one entry per CDR3 protein. Seen here are about 760,000 distinct CDR3 sequences, 30% observed once, and the top ten hold around 0.56%. The sample was blood. The receptors stem from a girl aged 5-17 years with multiple sclerosis. The CDR3 runs from the conserved cysteine through the conserved F or W. The order of the fields is D gene, clone size, V gene, J gene, CDR3 protein, CDR3 DNA. D genes are given only for firm matches. Size is stated for part of the rows, as once, few or many counts, or as a class when the clone is expanded.

D gene: .
clone size: few
V gene: TRBV5-1
J gene: TRBJ2-3
CDR3 protein: CASSLILGTDTQYF
CDR3 DNA: TGCGCCAGCAGCTTAATTCTGGGGACAGATACGCAGTATTTT

D gene: TRBD2
clone size: .
V gene: TRBV5-1
J gene: TRBJ2-3
CDR3 protein: CASSFRTSGTSDTQYF
CDR3 DNA: TGCGCCAGCAGCTTCCGGACTAGCGGGACCTCAGATACGCAGTATTTT

D gene: TRBD1
clone size: many
V gene: TRBV28
J gene: TRBJ2-7
CDR3 protein: CATRTGGYEQYF
CDR3 DNA: TGTGCCACCAGGACAGGGGGCTACGAGCAGTACTTC

D gene: TRBD2
clone size: few
V gene: TRBV7-2
J gene: TRBJ2-3
CDR3 protein: CASSTRLAGDGADTQYF
CDR3 DNA: TGTGCCAGCAGCACCCGACTAGCGGGAGATGGCGCAGATACGCAGTATTTT

D gene: .
clone size: .
V gene: TRBV12-3/TRBV12-4
J gene: TRBJ1-2
CDR3 protein: CASRGGEVGYTF
CDR3 DNA: TGTGCCAGCAGAGGGGGAGAGGTCGGCTACACCTTC

D gene: TRBD2
clone size: .
V gene: TRBV20-1
J gene: TRBJ2-7
CDR3 protein: CSASSPGSSGASYEQYF
CDR3 DNA: TGCAGTGCTAGCAGTCCCGGGTCGAGCGGGGCATCCTACGAGCAGTACTTC

D gene: TRBD1
clone size: .
V gene: TRBV7-9
J gene: TRBJ1-2
CDR3 protein: CASSFGTGPSSYTF
CDR3 DNA: TGTGCCAGCAGCTTTGGGACAGGCCCCTCCAGCTACACCTTC

D gene: TRBD2
clone size: .
V gene: TRBV28
J gene: TRBJ2-1
CDR3 protein: CASSLPPGLTGGSSSYNEQFF
CDR3 DNA: TGTGCCAGCAGTTTGCCCCCCGGACTAACGGGAGGCTCGAGCTCCTACAATGAGCAGTTCTTC

D gene: .
clone size: .
V gene: TRBV7-9
J gene: TRBJ2-7
CDR3 protein: CASSFLVSTAEQYF
CDR3 DNA: TGTGCCAGCAGCTTTCTTGTCTCGACAGCCGAGCAGTACTTC

D gene: .
clone size: .
V gene: TRBV5-5
J gene: TRBJ1-3
CDR3 protein: CASSPGHGNTIYF
CDR3 DNA: TGTGCCAGCAGCCCGGGACACGGAAACACCATATATTTT

D gene: TRBD1
clone size: many
V gene: TRBV5-1
J gene: TRBJ1-1
CDR3 protein: CASSRDRNTEAFF
CDR3 DNA: TGTGCCAGCAGCCGGGACAGGAACACTGAAGCTTTCTTT

D gene: .
clone size: few
V gene: TRBV20-1
J gene: TRBJ1-1
CDR3 protein: CSARGLDSRVMNTEAFF
CDR3 DNA: TGCAGTGCTAGAGGCCTGGACAGCCGAGTTATGAACACTGAAGCTTTCTTT

D gene: TRBD1
clone size: few
V gene: TRBV7-2
J gene: TRBJ2-7
CDR3 protein: CASIGVGQGLREQYF
CDR3 DNA: TGTGCCAGCATCGGGGTGGGACAGGGATTACGCGAGCAGTACTTC

D gene: TRBD2
clone size: few
V gene: TRBV6-1
J gene: TRBJ2-1
CDR3 protein: CASRAGGPHEQFF
CDR3 DNA: TGTGCCAGCAGAGCGGGAGGGCCCCATGAGCAGTTCTTC

D gene: TRBD2
clone size: .
V gene: TRBV20-1
J gene: TRBJ2-3
CDR3 protein: CSGTWGLAGEGADTQYF
CDR3 DNA: TGCAGTGGAACCTGGGGACTAGCGGGAGAGGGTGCAGATACGCAGTATTTT

D gene: .
clone size: .
V gene: TRBV18
J gene: TRBJ2-3
CDR3 protein: CASSPHVDTDTQYF
CDR3 DNA: TGTGCCAGCTCACCACATGTTGACACAGATACGCAGTATTTT

D gene: .
clone size: .
V gene: TRBV5-6
J gene: TRBJ2-3
CDR3 protein: CASADSPSTDTQYF
CDR3 DNA: TGTGCCAGCGCGGACAGCCCTAGCACAGATACGCAGTATTTT

D gene: TRBD2
clone size: many
V gene: TRBV7-8
J gene: TRBJ2-7
CDR3 protein: CASSLVGGLAGPLHEQYF
CDR3 DNA: TGTGCCAGCAGCTTAGTCGGGGGACTAGCGGGTCCTCTCCACGAGCAGTACTTC

D gene: TRBD2
clone size: .
V gene: TRBV6-5
J gene: TRBJ2-3
CDR3 protein: CASTGGAGADTQYF
CDR3 DNA: TGTGCCAGCACGGGGGGGGCCGGGGCAGATACGCAGTATTTT

D gene: TRBD2
clone size: .
V gene: TRBV20-1
J gene: TRBJ2-7
CDR3 protein: CSARGSGAGVIYEQYF
CDR3 DNA: TGCAGTGCTAGAGGCTCTGGGGCGGGAGTGATCTACGAGCAGTACTTC

D gene: .
clone size: many
V gene: TRBV10-3
J gene: TRBJ2-1
CDR3 protein: CAISAPRNEQFF
CDR3 DNA: TGTGCCATCAGTGCCCCACGTAATGAGCAGTTCTTC

D gene: TRBD2
clone size: .
V gene: TRBV18
J gene: TRBJ2-1
CDR3 protein: CASSPPAGGEEQFF
CDR3 DNA: TGTGCCAGCTCACCACCGGCGGGAGGGGAGGAGCAGTTCTTC

D gene: .
clone size: .
V gene: TRBV10-1
J gene: TRBJ2-7
CDR3 protein: CASSEYKFKNEQYF
CDR3 DNA: TGCGCCAGCAGTGAGTACAAGTTTAAAAACGAGCAGTACTTC

D gene: TRBD2
clone size: .
V gene: TRBV6-5
J gene: TRBJ2-1
CDR3 protein: CASSAGTSGSNGQFF
CDR3 DNA: TGTGCCAGCAGTGCCGGGACTAGCGGGAGCAATGGGCAGTTCTTC

D gene: .
clone size: .
V gene: TRBV27
J gene: TRBJ2-4
CDR3 protein: CASSLMGAENIQYF
CDR3 DNA: TGTGCCAGCAGTTTAATGGGGGCTGAAAACATTCAGTACTTC

D gene: .
clone size: once
V gene: TRBV9
J gene: TRBJ2-3
CDR3 protein: CASSVAGGRGDTQYF
CDR3 DNA: TGTGCCAGCAGCGTAGCGGGGGGCCGCGGAGATACGCAGTATTTT

D gene: .
clone size: .
V gene: TRBV25-1
J gene: TRBJ1-5
CDR3 protein: CASSEYIGRGPQHF
CDR3 DNA: TGTGCCAGCAGTGAATATATCGGGAGGGGGCCCCAGCATTTT

D gene: .
clone size: few
V gene: TRBV5-8
J gene: TRBJ2-1
CDR3 protein: CASSYRRRGTNEQFF
CDR3 DNA: TGTGCCAGCAGCTACCGGAGACGGGGGACAAATGAGCAGTTCTTC

D gene: .
clone size: .
V gene: TRBV7-8
J gene: TRBJ2-1
CDR3 protein: CANSLDRFPYNEQFF
CDR3 DNA: TGTGCCAACAGCTTAGATCGGTTCCCCTACAATGAGCAGTTCTTC

D gene: .
clone size: .
V gene: TRBV10-3
J gene: TRBJ2-5
CDR3 protein: CAISGRVGLDNEQYF
CDR3 DNA: TGTGCCATCAGTGGTCGGGTCGGGTTAGACAATGAGCAGTACTTC

D gene: .
clone size: .
V gene: TRBV20-1
J gene: TRBJ1-2
CDR3 protein: CSALIGGEDGYTF
CDR3 DNA: TGCAGTGCCCTGATCGGGGGGGAGGATGGCTACACCTTC

D gene: .
clone size: .
V gene: TRBV6-5
J gene: TRBJ2-1
CDR3 protein: CVSSWTDYNKQFF
CDR3 DNA: TGTGTCAGCAGTTGGACAGACTACAATAAGCAGTTCTTC

D gene: TRBD1
clone size: few
V gene: TRBV29-1
J gene: TRBJ1-4
CDR3 protein: CSVEIGTGREKLFF
CDR3 DNA: TGCAGCGTTGAAATAGGGACAGGGCGGGAAAAACTGTTTTTT

D gene: .
clone size: .
V gene: TRBV6-5
J gene: TRBJ2-5
CDR3 protein: CASTTSGGAAQYF
CDR3 DNA: TGTGCCAGCACCACCTCTGGGGGCGCGGCCCAGTACTTC

D gene: TRBD1
clone size: few
V gene: TRBV10-1
J gene: TRBJ2-2
CDR3 protein: CASSEGQGTGELFF
CDR3 DNA: TGCGCCAGCAGTGAGGGACAGGGGACCGGGGAGCTGTTTTTT

D gene: .
clone size: .
V gene: TRBV21-1
J gene: TRBJ2-2
CDR3 protein: CASSKGFGGRAPTLNTGELFF
CDR3 DNA: TGTGCCAGCAGCAAGGGGTTCGGCGGGAGGGCGCCAACGTTAAACACCGGGGAGCTGTTTTTT

D gene: .
clone size: few
V gene: TRBV5-1
J gene: TRBJ1-1
CDR3 protein: CASSLGQLETEAFF
CDR3 DNA: TGCGCCAGCAGTCTGGGACAATTGGAGACTGAAGCTTTCTTT

D gene: TRBD1
clone size: many
V gene: TRBV6-5
J gene: TRBJ2-1
CDR3 protein: CASSYDRVRNEQFF
CDR3 DNA: TGTGCCAGCAGTTACGACAGGGTGCGGAATGAGCAGTTCTTC

D gene: .
clone size: .
V gene: TRBV6-2/TRBV6-3
J gene: TRBJ2-7
CDR3 protein: CATVPGGDYEQYF
CDR3 DNA: TGTGCCACCGTCCCTGGGGGAGACTACGAGCAGTACTTC

D gene: .
clone size: .
V gene: TRBV5-1
J gene: TRBJ2-1
CDR3 protein: CASDEQGSSYNEQFF
CDR3 DNA: TGCGCCAGCGATGAACAGGGTAGCTCCTACAATGAGCAGTTCTTC

D gene: .
clone size: .
V gene: TRBV12-3/TRBV12-4
J gene: TRBJ2-7
CDR3 protein: CASSLNRYREQYF
CDR3 DNA: TGTGCCAGCAGTTTAAATCGGTACCGCGAGCAGTACTTC

D gene: .
clone size: .
V gene: TRBV4-1
J gene: TRBJ1-1
CDR3 protein: CASSRTQGVTEAFF
CDR3 DNA: TGCGCCAGCAGCCGAACACAGGGCGTCACTGAAGCTTTCTTT

D gene: .
clone size: few
V gene: TRBV7-9
J gene: TRBJ2-1
CDR3 protein: CASSLAHRGEQFF
CDR3 DNA: TGTGCCAGCAGCTTAGCGCATCGCGGTGAGCAGTTCTTC

D gene: TRBD1
clone size: .
V gene: TRBV6-6
J gene: TRBJ1-1
CDR3 protein: CASSSTGVGEAFF
CDR3 DNA: TGTGCCAGCAGTTCGACAGGGGTGGGTGAAGCTTTCTTT

D gene: .
clone size: .
V gene: TRBV7-2
J gene: TRBJ2-3
CDR3 protein: CASSVSSGVTDTQYF
CDR3 DNA: TGTGCCAGCAGCGTTAGTAGTGGGGTCACAGATACGCAGTATTTT

D gene: TRBD2
clone size: .
V gene: TRBV4-2
J gene: TRBJ2-3
CDR3 protein: CASSQVLAGRTDTQYF
CDR3 DNA: TGTGCCAGCAGCCAAGTACTAGCGGGGAGGACAGATACGCAGTATTTT

D gene: .
clone size: once
V gene: TRBV9
J gene: TRBJ1-1
CDR3 protein: CASSVDPDTEAFF
CDR3 DNA: TGTGCCAGCAGCGTAGACCCGGACACTGAAGCTTTCTTT

D gene: .
clone size: .
V gene: TRBV9
J gene: TRBJ1-1
CDR3 protein: CASSGTGRWRDTEAFF
CDR3 DNA: TGTGCCAGCAGCGGGACCGGACGGTGGAGGGACACTGAAGCTTTCTTT

D gene: TRBD1
clone size: few
V gene: TRBV29-1
J gene: TRBJ2-7
CDR3 protein: CSVEETGVEQYF
CDR3 DNA: TGCAGCGTTGAGGAAACAGGGGTCGAGCAGTACTTC